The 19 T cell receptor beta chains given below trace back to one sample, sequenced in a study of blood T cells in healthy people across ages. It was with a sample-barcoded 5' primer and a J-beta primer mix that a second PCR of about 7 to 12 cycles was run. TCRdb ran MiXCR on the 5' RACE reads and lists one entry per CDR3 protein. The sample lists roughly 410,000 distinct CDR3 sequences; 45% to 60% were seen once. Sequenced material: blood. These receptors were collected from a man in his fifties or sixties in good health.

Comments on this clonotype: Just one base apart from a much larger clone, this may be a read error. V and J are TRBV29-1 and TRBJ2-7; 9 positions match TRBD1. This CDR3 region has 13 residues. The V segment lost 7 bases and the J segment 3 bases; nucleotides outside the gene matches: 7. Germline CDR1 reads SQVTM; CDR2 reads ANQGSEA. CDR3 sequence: CSAGGTGSYEQYF. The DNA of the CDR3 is TGCAGCGCTGGAGGGACAGGGAGCTACGAGCAGTACTTC.

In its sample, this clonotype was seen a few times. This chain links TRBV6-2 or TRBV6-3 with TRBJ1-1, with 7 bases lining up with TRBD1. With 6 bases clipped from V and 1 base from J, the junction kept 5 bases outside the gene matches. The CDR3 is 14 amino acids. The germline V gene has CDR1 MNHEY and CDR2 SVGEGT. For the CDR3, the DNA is TGTGCCAGCAGCCGGGACAGTCGGAACACTGAAGCTTTCTTT. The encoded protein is CASSRDSRNTEAFF.

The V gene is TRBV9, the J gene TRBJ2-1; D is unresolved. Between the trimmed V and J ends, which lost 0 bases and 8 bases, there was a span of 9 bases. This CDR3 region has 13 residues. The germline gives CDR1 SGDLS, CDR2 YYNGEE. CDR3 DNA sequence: TGTGCCAGCAGCGTAGGAGAATACGATGAGCAGTTCTTC. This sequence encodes CASSVGEYDEQFF.

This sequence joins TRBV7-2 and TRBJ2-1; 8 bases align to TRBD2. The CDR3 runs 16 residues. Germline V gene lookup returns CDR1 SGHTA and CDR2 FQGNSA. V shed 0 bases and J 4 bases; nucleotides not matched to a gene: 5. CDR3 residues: CASSLALSGTYNEQFF. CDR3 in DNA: TGTGCCAGCAGCTTAGCCCTTAGCGGGACATACAATGAGCAGTTCTTC. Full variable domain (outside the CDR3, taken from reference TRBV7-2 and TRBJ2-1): GAGVSQSPSNKVTEKGKDVELRCDPISGHTALYWYRQSLGQGLEFLIYFQGNSAPDKSGLPSDRFSAERTGGSVSTLTIQRTQQEDSAVYLCASSLALSGTYNEQFFGPGTRLTVL.

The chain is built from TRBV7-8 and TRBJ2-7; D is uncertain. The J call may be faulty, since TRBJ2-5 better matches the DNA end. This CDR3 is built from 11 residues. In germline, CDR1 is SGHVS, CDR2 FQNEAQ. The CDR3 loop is CASSDQKTQYF. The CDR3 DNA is TGTGCCAGCAGCGACCAGAAGACCCAGTACTTC.

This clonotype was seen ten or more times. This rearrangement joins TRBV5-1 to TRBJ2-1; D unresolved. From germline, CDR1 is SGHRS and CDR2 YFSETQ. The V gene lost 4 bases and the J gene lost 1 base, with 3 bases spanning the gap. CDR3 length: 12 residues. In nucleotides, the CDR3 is TGCGCCAGCAGCGATTCCTACAATGAGCAGTTCTTC. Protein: CASSDSYNEQFF.

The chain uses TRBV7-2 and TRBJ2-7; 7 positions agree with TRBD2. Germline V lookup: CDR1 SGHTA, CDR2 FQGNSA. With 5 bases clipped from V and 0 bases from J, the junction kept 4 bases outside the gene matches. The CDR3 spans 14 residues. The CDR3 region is CASSLQRGSYEQYF. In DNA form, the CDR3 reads TGTGCCAGCAGCCTGCAGCGGGGCTCCTACGAGCAGTACTTC.

In DNA, the CDR3 is TGTGCCAGCAGCTTAGGACGGGCTAGCGGGAAGGCGTCCTACAATGAGCAGTACTTC. This translates into CASSLGRASGKASYNEQYF. The rearrangement uses TRBV7-2 and TRBJ2-1; 9 bases line up with TRBD2. TRBJ2-7 explains the end of the DNA better; the J call may be wrong. The CDR3 loop spans 19 amino acids. Germline loops: CDR1 SGHTA, CDR2 FQGNSA.

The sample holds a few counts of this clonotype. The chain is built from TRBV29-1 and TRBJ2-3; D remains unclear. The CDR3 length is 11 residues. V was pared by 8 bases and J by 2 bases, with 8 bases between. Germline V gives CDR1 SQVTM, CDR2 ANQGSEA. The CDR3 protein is CSSRYTDTQYF. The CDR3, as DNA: TGCAGCTCGCGATACACAGATACGCAGTATTTT.

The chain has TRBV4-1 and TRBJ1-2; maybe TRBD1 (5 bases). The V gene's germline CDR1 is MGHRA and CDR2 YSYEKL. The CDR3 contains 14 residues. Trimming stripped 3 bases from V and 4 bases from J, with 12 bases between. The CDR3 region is CASSHAGQGYGYTF. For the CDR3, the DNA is TGCGCCAGCAGCCATGCCGGCCAGGGCTATGGCTACACCTTC.

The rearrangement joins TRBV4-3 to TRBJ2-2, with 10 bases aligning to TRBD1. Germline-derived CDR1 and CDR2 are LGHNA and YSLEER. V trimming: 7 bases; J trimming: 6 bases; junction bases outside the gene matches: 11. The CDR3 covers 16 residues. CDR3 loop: CASTRGDRGPAGELFF. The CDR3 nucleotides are TGCGCCAGCACCCGAGGGGACAGGGGTCCGGCCGGGGAGCTGTTTTTT.

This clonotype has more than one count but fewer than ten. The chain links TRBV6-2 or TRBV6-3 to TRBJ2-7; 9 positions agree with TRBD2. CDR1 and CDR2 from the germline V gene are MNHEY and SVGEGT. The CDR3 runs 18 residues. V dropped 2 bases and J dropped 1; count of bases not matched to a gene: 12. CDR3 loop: CASSYLNPGLAASYEQYF. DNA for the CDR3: TGTGCCAGCAGTTACCTTAATCCGGGACTAGCAGCTTCCTACGAGCAGTACTTC.

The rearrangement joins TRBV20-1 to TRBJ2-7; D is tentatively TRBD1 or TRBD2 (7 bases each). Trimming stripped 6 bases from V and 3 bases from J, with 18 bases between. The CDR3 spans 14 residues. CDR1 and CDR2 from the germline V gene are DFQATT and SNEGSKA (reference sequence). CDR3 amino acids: CSAPAGGRDYEQYF. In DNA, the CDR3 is TGCAGTGCCCCCGCAGGGGGGAGGGACTACGAGCAGTACTTC.

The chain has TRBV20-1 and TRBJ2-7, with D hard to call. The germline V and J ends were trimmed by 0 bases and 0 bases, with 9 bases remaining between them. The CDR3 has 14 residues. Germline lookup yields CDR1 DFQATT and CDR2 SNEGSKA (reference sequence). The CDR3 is CSARDHVSSYEQYF. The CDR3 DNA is TGCAGTGCTAGAGATCATGTTAGCTCCTACGAGCAGTACTTC.

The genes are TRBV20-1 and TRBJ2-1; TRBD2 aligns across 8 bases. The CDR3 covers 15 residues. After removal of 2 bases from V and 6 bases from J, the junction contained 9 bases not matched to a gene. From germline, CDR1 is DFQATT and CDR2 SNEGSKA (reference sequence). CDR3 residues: CSARRGRGGLNEQFF. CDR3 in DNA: TGCAGTGCTAGAAGGGGTCGGGGGGGCCTCAATGAGCAGTTCTTC.

In DNA form, the CDR3 reads TGTGCTAGTGGTCCCTCTCCAGGGACGGGCTACACCTTC. Residues: CASGPSPGTGYTF. This chain uses TRBV12-5 with TRBJ1-2; possibly TRBD1 for D (5 bases). The V gene's germline CDR1 is LGHNT and CDR2 FRNRAP. CDR3 size: 13 residues. Trimming pared 5 bases from V and 8 bases from J, leaving 15 bases between.

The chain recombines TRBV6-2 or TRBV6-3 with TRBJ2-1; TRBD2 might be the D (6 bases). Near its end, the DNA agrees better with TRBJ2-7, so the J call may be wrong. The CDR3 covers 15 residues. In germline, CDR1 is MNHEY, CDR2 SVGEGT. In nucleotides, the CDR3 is TGTGCCAGCACCTTCGGGGGAAGCTCCTACAATGAGCAGTACTTC. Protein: CASTFGGSSYNEQYF.

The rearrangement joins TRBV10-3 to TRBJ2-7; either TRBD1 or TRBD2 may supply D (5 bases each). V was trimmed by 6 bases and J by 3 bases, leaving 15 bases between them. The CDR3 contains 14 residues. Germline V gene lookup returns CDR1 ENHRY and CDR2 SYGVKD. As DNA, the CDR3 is TGTGCCATCAGACACGGGACGGAGAACTACGAGCAGTACTTC. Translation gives CAIRHGTENYEQYF.

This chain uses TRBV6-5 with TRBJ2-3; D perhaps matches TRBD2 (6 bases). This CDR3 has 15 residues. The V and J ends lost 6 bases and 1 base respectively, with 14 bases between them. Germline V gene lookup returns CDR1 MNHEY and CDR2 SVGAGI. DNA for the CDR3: TGTGCCAGCAGGGGGAATAGCGGAGGCACAGATACGCAGTATTTT. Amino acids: CASRGNSGGTDTQYF.